A single sample is the source of the 4 T cell receptor beta chains below, sequenced in a study of CD8+ T cells in alopecia areata. Sorting of pooled cutaneous lymph node cells used CD4, CD8alpha, NKG2D, NKG2ACE and other markers. As the sequencing template, cDNA was produced by extracting RNA and reverse transcribing it. Clones were read by immunoSEQ multiplex PCR, and TCRdb kept only the in-frame ones, dropping some. The data show 15,000 to 20,000 clones, with none appearing a single time. Sequencing was done on a sample of CD8+ T cells sorted from a lymph node. The receptors stem from a C3H/HeJ mouse with alopecia areata. Mice of this strain are of MHC haplotype H2-k.

This clone was seen only a few times. Gene names denote mouse genes. The read terminates 4 residues ahead of where the CDR3 ends, so the germline J gene completes it. V is TRBV29 and J is TRBJ2-3; 10 bases align to TRBD2. Trimming took 4 bases from V and 0 from J; bases not matched to a gene: 4. This CDR3 is 16 amino acids long. Germline V lookup: CDR1 MSHET, CDR2 SYDVDS. Partial CDR3 DNA: TGTGCTAGCAGTTGGGGACTGGGGAACAGTGCAGAA. Translating it yields CASSWGLGNSAE. The entire CDR3 is CASSWGLGNSAETLYF.

This clone showed up just a few times. The genes and germline here are from mouse. The sequence runs out 4 residues before the end of the CDR3; the remainder is reconstructed from the germline J gene. The V gene is TRBV17, the J gene TRBJ2-5; the D gene is possibly TRBD1 (6 bases). The CDR3 contains 15 residues. V lost 0 bases, J lost 3 bases, and 10 bases lay in between. Germline V gives CDR1 MNHDT, CDR2 YYDKIL. The CDR3 protein is CASSRDPGQQDTQYF. The DNA read from the CDR3 is TGTGCTAGCAGTAGAGATCCGGGACAACAAGAC.

This clone was recorded at least ten times. Any gene name here is a mouse gene name. The read halts 4 residues ahead of the CDR3 end, with the missing end drawn from the germline J gene. This chain links TRBV15 with TRBJ2-4; no clear D gene. CDR1 and CDR2 (germline): SGHND, FRSKSL. The CDR3 totals 14 residues. With 2 bases removed from V and 0 bases from J, the gap between germline ends came to 6 bases. This CDR3 is CASSLLASQNTLYF. CDR3 bases read: TGTGCCAGCAGTTTACTGGCTAGTCAAAAC.

This clone was observed many times. Genes and germline are mouse. Coverage ceases 4 residues before the CDR3 finishes, and the germline J gene fills in the end. This sequence joins TRBV13-1 and TRBJ1-4; D ambiguous. V was pared by 1 base and J by 0 bases, with 4 bases between. From germline, CDR1 is NSHNY and CDR2 SYGAGN. The CDR3 is 14 residues long. This chain's CDR3 is CASSDQISNERLFF. The DNA read from the CDR3 is TGTGCCAGCAGTGATCAGATTTCCAACGAA.